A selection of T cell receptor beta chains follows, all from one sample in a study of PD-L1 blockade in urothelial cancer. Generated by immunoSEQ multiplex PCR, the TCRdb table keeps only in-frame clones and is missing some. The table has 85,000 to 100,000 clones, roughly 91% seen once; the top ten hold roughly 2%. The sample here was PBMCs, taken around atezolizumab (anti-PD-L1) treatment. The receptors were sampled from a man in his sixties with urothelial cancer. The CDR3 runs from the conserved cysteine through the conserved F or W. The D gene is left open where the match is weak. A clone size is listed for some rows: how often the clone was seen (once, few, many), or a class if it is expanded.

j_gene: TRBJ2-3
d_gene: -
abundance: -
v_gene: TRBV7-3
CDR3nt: TGTGCCAGCAGCTTAACATCTAGCACAGATACGCAGTATTTT
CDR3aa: CASSLTSSTDTQYF

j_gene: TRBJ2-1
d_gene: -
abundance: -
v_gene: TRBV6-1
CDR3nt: TGTGCCAGCAGTGAAGCGGGGCTCCCCAATGAGCAGTTCTTC
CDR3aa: CASSEAGLPNEQFF

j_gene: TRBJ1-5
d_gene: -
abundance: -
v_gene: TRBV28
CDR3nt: TGTGCCAGCAGTTTGAGGCAGGGTGGCAATCAGCCCCAGCATTTT
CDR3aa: CASSLRQGGNQPQHF

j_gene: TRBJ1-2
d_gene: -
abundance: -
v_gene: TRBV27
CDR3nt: TGTGCCAGCAGTTCAACCCTTACAGGGCAGAGCTACACCTTC
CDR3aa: CASSSTLTGQSYTF

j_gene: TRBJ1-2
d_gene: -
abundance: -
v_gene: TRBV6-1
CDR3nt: TGTGCCACGGACATTAACTATGGCTACACCTTC
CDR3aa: CATDINYGYTF

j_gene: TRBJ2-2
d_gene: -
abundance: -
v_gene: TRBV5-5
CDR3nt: TGTGCCAGCAACCGACTAGGGCGGATGAACACCGGGGAGCTGTTTTTT
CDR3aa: CASNRLGRMNTGELFF

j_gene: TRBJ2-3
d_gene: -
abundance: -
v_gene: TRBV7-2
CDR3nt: TGTGCCAGCAGCTTAACCAGGCTCACAGATACGCAGTATTTT
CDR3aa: CASSLTRLTDTQYF

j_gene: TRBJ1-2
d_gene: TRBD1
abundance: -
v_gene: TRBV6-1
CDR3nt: TGTGCCAGCAGCGTAGGACAGGGAGCTAACTATGGCTACACCTTC
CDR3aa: CASSVGQGANYGYTF

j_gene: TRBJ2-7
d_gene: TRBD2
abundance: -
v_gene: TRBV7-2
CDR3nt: TGTGCCAGCAACAACCCGGGCGGGGGGGTCGAGCAGTACTTC
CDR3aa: CASNNPGGGVEQYF

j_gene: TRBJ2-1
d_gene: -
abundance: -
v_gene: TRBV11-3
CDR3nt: TGTGCCAGCAGCTTAGATGGTAGCTCCTACAATGAGCAGTTCTTC
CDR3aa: CASSLDGSSYNEQFF

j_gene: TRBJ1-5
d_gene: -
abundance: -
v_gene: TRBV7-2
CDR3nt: TGTGCCAGCAGCCCGGACGGAGGGAGTAATCAGCCCCAGCATTTT
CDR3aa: CASSPDGGSNQPQHF

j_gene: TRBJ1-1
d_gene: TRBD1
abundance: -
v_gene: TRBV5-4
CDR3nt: TGTGCCAGCAGCTCTAACAGGGGGAGCACTGAAGCTTTCTTT
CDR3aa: CASSSNRGSTEAFF

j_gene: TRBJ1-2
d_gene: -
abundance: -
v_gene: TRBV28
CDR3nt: TGTGCCAGCAGTTTCCACCCGACAGGCCTCTATGGCTACACCTTC
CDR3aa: CASSFHPTGLYGYTF

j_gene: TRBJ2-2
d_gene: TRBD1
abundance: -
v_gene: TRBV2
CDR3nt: TGTGCCAGCTCCCTGGCAGGGGGCACCGGGGAGCTGTTTTTT
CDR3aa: CASSLAGGTGELFF

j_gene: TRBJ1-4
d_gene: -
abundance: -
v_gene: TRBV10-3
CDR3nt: TGTACCATCAGTGCCGGGACACCTAATGAAAAACTGTTTTTT
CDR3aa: CTISAGTPNEKLFF

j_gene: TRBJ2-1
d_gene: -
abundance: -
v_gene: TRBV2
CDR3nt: TGTGCCAGTGACCCCAGGACCTACAATGAGCAGTTCTTC
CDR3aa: CASDPRTYNEQFF

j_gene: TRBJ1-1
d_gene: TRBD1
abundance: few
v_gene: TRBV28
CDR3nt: TGTGCCAGCAAGGAAGGGGGCGATACTGAAGCTTTCTTT
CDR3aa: CASKEGGDTEAFF

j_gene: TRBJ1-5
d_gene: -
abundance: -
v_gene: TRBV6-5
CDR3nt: TGTGCCAGCAGCTCCATGGGCCCCGGGGAGCCCCAGCATTTT
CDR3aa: CASSSMGPGEPQHF

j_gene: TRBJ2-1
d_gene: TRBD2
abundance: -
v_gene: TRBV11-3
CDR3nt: TGTGCCAGCAGCTTAGGGGGAGCGGGGCTCTCCTACAATGAGCAGTTCTTC
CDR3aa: CASSLGGAGLSYNEQFF

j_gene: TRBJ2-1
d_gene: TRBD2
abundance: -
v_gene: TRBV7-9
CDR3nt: TGTGCCAGCAGCTTCGGGACTAGTCTCAGCGATGAGCAGTTCTTC
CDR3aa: CASSFGTSLSDEQFF

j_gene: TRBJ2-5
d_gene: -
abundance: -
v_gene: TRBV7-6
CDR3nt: TGTGCCAGCAGCCCTGAGGACAGACACCTCCGGGAGACCCAGTACTTC
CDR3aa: CASSPEDRHLRETQYF

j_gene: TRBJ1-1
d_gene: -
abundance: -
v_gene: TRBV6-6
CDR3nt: TGTGCCAGCGCGGGTAACACTGAAGCTTTCTTT
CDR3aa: CASAGNTEAFF

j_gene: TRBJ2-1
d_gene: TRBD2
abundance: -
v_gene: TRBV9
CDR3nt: TGTGCCAGCAGCTTGAGAGGCCTGCGGGAGGGGGGCGATGAGCAGTTCTTC
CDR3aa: CASSLRGLREGGDEQFF

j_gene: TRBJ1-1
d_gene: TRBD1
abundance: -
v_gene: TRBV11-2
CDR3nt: TGTGCCAGCAGTTATCTCGGACAGGGGGACACTGAAGCTTTCTTT
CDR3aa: CASSYLGQGDTEAFF

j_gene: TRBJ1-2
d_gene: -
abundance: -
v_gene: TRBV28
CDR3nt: TGTGCCAGCAGTTTCCCCATCCAACGGGGGTACCCCTATGGCTACACCTTC
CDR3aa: CASSFPIQRGYPYGYTF

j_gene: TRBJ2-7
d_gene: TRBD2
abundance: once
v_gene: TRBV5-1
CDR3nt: TGCGCCAGCAGCTCGGGACTAGCGGGAGGCTACGAGCAGTACTTC
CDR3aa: CASSSGLAGGYEQYF

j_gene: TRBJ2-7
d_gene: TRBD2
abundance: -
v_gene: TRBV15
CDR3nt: TGTGCCTCCAGCAAGGGTAGCGGGGCTCAGCTCTACGAGCAGTACTTC
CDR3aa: CASSKGSGAQLYEQYF

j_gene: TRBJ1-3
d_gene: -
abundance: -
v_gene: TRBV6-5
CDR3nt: TGTGCCAGCAGTTTATGGGGACTAGACTCTGGAAACACCATATATTTT
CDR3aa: CASSLWGLDSGNTIYF

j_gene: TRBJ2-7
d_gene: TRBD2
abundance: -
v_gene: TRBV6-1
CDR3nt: TGTGCCAGCAGTGAAGAGGTTAGCGGGGCAAACGAGCAGTACTTC
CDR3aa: CASSEEVSGANEQYF

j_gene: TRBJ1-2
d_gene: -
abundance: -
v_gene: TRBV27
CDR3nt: TGTGCCAGCAGACACACCACCGATGGCTACACCTTC
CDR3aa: CASRHTTDGYTF

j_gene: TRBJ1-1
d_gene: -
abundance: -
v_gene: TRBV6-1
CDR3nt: TGTGCCAGCAGCAACATCCGGGTGATGAACACTGAAGCTTTCTTT
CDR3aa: CASSNIRVMNTEAFF

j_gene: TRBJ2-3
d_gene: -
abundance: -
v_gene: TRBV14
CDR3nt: TGTGCCAGCAGCTGGGGACTGGAGACGCAGTATTTT
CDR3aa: CASSWGLETQYF

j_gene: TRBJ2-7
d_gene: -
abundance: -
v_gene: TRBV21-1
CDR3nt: -
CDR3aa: CASSMVGTGTGTFYEQYF

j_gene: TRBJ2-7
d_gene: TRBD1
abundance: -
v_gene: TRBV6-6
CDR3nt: TGTGCCAGCAGTTACTCACCCGGGACAGGGATCGAGCAGTACTTC
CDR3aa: CASSYSPGTGIEQYF

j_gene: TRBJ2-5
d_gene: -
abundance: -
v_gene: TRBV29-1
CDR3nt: TGCAGCGTATCTAGGGGGGGCGAGACCCAGTACTTC
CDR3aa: CSVSRGGETQYF

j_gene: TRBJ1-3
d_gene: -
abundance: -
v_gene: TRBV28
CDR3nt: TGTGCCAGCAGTTTAGGCCTCTCTGGAAACACCATATATTTT
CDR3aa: CASSLGLSGNTIYF

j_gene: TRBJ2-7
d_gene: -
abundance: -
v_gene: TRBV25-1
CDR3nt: TGTGCCAGCAGTGAATCCCCCGGACTGGACAGCTCCTACGAGCAGTACTTC
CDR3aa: CASSESPGLDSSYEQYF

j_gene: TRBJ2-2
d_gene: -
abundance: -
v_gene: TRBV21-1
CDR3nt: TGTGCCAGCAGCAAAGAGGGGCAGGGGCCCACCGGGGAGCTGTTTTTT
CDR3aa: CASSKEGQGPTGELFF

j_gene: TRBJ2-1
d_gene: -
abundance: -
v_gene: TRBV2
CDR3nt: TGTGCCAGCAGATCGTCAAGCGCCAACTTCTACAATGAGCAGTTCTTC
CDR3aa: CASRSSSANFYNEQFF

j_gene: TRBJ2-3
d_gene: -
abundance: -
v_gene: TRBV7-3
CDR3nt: TGTGCCAGCAGCTCAGGGTTTGGGGCCACAGATACGCAGTATTTT
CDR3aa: CASSSGFGATDTQYF

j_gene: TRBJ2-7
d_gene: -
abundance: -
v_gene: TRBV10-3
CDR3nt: TGTGCCATCAGCAGGGTATCCTACGAGCAGTACTTC
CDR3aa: CAISRVSYEQYF

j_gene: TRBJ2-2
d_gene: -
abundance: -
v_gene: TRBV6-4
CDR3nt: TGTGCCAGCAGTGAAAATTTAGGGGCCGGGGAGCTGTTTTTT
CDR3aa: CASSENLGAGELFF

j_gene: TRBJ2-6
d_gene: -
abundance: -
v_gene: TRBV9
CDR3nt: TGTGCCAGCTGTAATGAGTACCAAAGTCGGGCCAACGTCCTGACTTTC
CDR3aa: CASCNEYQSRANVLTF

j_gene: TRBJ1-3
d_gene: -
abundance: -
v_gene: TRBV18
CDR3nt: TGTGCCAGCTCCCTAGACAGGTTCTCTGGAAACACCATATATTTT
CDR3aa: CASSLDRFSGNTIYF

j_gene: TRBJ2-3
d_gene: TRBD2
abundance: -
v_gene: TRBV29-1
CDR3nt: TGCAGCGCTAGCGGGGGCACAGATACGCAGTATTTT
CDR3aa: CSASGGTDTQYF

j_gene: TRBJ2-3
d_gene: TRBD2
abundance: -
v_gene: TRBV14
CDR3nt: TGTGCCAGCAGCCAAGACCCCCTGACTAGCGGGAGTGGAGATACGCAGTATTTT
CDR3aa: CASSQDPLTSGSGDTQYF

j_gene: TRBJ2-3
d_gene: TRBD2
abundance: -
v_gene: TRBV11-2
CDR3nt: TGTGCCAGCAGCACCGGGACTAGCGGGAGTGGTACGCAGTATTTT
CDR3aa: CASSTGTSGSGTQYF

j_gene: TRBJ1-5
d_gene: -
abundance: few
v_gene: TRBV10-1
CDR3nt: TGCGCCAGCGGTCAGTCAGTTGGGGGGGGCATAGAGCCCCAGCATTTT
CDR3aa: CASGQSVGGGIEPQHF

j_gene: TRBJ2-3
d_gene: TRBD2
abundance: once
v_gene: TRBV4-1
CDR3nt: TGCGCCAGCAGCGGGCCGGGGGGGGTGACGAGCGGAGCAGATACGCAGTATTTT
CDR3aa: CASSGPGGVTSGADTQYF

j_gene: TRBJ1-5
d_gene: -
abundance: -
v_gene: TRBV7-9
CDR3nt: TGTGCCAGCAGCACGGACTCTACTAAGAACCAGCCCCAGCATTTT
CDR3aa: CASSTDSTKNQPQHF

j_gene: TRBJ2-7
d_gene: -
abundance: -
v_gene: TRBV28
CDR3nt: TGTGCCAGCAGCCGGCAGGGGTTTTCCTACGAGCAGTACTTC
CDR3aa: CASSRQGFSYEQYF

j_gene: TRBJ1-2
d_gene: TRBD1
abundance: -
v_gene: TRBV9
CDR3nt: TGTGCCAGCAGCGGACCGGGACAGGACTATGGCTACACCTTC
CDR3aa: CASSGPGQDYGYTF

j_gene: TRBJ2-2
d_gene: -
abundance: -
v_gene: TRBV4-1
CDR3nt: TGCGCCAGCAGCCAAGAGGGGAGAGGGAAGAACACCGGGGAGCTGTTTTTT
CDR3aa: CASSQEGRGKNTGELFF

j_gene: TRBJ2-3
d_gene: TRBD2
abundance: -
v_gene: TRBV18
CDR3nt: TGTGCCAGCTCACCACCAACTAGCGGGGGTACGGGTACGCAGTATTTT
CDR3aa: CASSPPTSGGTGTQYF

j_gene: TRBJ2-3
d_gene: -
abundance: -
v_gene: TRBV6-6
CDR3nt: TGTGCCAGCAGTTTTCCACAAGCAGATACGCAGTATTTT
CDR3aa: CASSFPQADTQYF

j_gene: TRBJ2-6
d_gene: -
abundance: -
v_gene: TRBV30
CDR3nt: TGTGCCTGGAGTCGGGGTTCCCTCTCTGGGGCCAACGTCCTGACTTTC
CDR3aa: CAWSRGSLSGANVLTF

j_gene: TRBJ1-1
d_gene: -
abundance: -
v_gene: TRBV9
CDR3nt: TGTGCCAGCAGCGTAACTAGTAACACTGAAGCTTTCTTT
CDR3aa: CASSVTSNTEAFF

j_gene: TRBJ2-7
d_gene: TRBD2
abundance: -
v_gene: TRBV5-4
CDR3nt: TGTGCCAGCAGCCTAAAAGGCGGGGGAGCCTACGAGCAGTACTTC
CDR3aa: CASSLKGGGAYEQYF

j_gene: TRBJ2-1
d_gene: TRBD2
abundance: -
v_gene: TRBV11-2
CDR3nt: TGTGCCAGCAGCTTAGAAGGCGGGAGGGCCGGGAATGAGCAGTTCTTC
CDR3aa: CASSLEGGRAGNEQFF